This T cell receptor beta chain was captured by sequencing in a study of vaccination and CD4 T cells after COVID-19. Across the study: Overlapping SARS-CoV-2, HCoV-NL63, HCoV-OC43 and HCoV-229E spike peptides stimulated the cells.

Treatment defined: approximately nine-day PBMC culture with coronavirus spike peptide pools or control peptides (ViraFEST assay). The unexposed donor provided CD4+ T cells, which were taken before the COVID-19 pandemic (2011-2018). Before TCRs were sequenced, ViraFEST expanded antigen-specific T cells with peptide pools. Once obtained from cultured CD4+ T cells, the DNA was sequenced using the Oncomine TCR Beta short-read assay. From cultured CD4+ T cells, genomic DNA was extracted. TCRdb ran MiXCR on the PCR reads and lists one entry per CDR3 protein. The table lists about 11,000 distinct CDR3 sequences, 30% to 40% of them singletons. V lost 4 bases to trimming and J lost 3 bases; unmatched junction nucleotides: 2. The CDR3 has 14 residues. Germline V CDR1 and CDR2: GTSNPN, SVGIG (reference sequence). Comment on this clonotype: The antigen is not known.

This TCR was sampled from a human donor in good health. The chain carries TRBV30 and TRBJ1-6; 8 nucleotides line up with TRBD1. Sequencing was carried out using CD4+ T cells from blood, cultured in vitro. CDR3 sequence: CAWTGGSYNSPLHF. The CDR3 coding sequence is TGTGCCTGGACAGGGGGCAGCTATAATTCACCCCTCCACTTT.